These T cell receptor beta chains were read from a single sample in a study of T cell responses to AZD1222 COVID-19 vaccine. Here immunoSEQ multiplex PCR was the method, and the copy in TCRdb shows in-frame clones only, minus some. The sample yields around 180,000 clones, 85% to 95% seen once. The material was peripheral blood, obtained on day 0 of AZD1222 vaccination. These TCRs come from an adult in good health. The CDR3 runs from the conserved cysteine through the conserved F or W. The D gene is left open where the match is weak. Part of the rows lack a size; the others show once, few, many or a class for expanded clones.

v_gene	d_gene	j_gene	abundance	CDR3nt	CDR3aa
TRBV19	TRBD2	TRBJ2-2	.	TGTGCCAGTAGTCCCGGGACTAGCACCGGGGAGCTGTTTTTT	CASSPGTSTGELFF
TRBV27	TRBD2	TRBJ2-1	.	TGTGCCAGCATCCTACTCGGACTAGCGGGGGCCCAAGGTGAGCAGTTCTTC	CASILLGLAGAQGEQFF
TRBV11-2	.	TRBJ1-2	.	TGTGCCAGCAGCTTGGGCAGACCCCTAGCCGGCTACACCTTC	CASSLGRPLAGYTF
TRBV19	TRBD1	TRBJ1-1	.	TGTGCCAGTAGTATAGAATTAATAGGCAGGGGGCGAGTGAACACTGAAGCTTTCTTT	CASSIELIGRGRVNTEAFF
TRBV5-4	TRBD1	TRBJ2-7	.	TGTGCCAGCAGCTTGGCGGGACAGACCTACGAGCAGTACTTC	CASSLAGQTYEQYF
TRBV7-2	TRBD2	TRBJ2-3	.	TGTGCCAGCAGCTCTGGGGACTATAGCACAGATACGCAGTATTTT	CASSSGDYSTDTQYF
TRBV3-1/TRBV3-2	.	TRBJ1-3	.	TGTGCCAGCAGCTATAGTAGGGGCCTGAGCTCTGGAAACACCATATATTTT	CASSYSRGLSSGNTIYF
TRBV3-1/TRBV3-2	.	TRBJ2-7	once	TGTGCCACCCGGGGAGGGGGCGACTACGAGCAGTACTTC	CATRGGGDYEQYF
TRBV7-2	TRBD2	TRBJ2-7	.	TGTGCCAGCAGCCCCCCAGGGGTAGCGGGGCCTTTTTACGAGCAGTACTTC	CASSPPGVAGPFYEQYF
TRBV19	.	TRBJ1-2	.	TGTGCCAGTAGTATTTCGGCGGATAACTATGGCTACACCTTC	CASSISADNYGYTF
TRBV29-1	TRBD2	TRBJ2-7	.	TGCAGCGTTGATAGGGCGGGAGAAAACGAGCAGTACTTC	CSVDRAGENEQYF
TRBV3-1/TRBV3-2	.	TRBJ2-5	.	TGTGCCAGCAGCCAAGATAGTGAGACCCAGTACTTC	CASSQDSETQYF
TRBV5-8	.	TRBJ2-1	once	TGTGCCAGCAGCTTCGGGCAGATAAACAATGAGCAGTTCTTC	CASSFGQINNEQFF
TRBV11-3	.	TRBJ1-1	.	TGTGCCAGCAGCCCGACCGGGGGCACTGAAGCTTTCTTT	CASSPTGGTEAFF
TRBV20-1	.	TRBJ2-3	.	TGCAGTGCTAGTAGGGGAGATACGCAGTATTTT	CSASRGDTQYF
TRBV3-1/TRBV3-2	.	TRBJ1-4	.	TGTGCCAGCAGCCAAGATGCCAGGGACGGGGGAAAACTGTTTTTT	CASSQDARDGGKLFF
TRBV18	.	TRBJ2-5	.	TGTGCCAGCTCACCGGTCAGACAAGAGACCCAGTACTTC	CASSPVRQETQYF
TRBV30	.	TRBJ1-3	.	TGTGCCTGGAGTGTATTGCCTGGAAACACCATATATTTT	CAWSVLPGNTIYF
TRBV12-3/TRBV12-4	.	TRBJ2-5	once	TGTGCCAGCAGTTTAAGGGAAGAGACCCAGTACTTC	CASSLREETQYF
TRBV5-4	.	TRBJ2-6	.	TGTGCCAGCAGCTTTACAGACAGATCTGGGGCCAACGTCCTGACTTTC	CASSFTDRSGANVLTF
TRBV2	TRBD1	TRBJ1-4	.	TGTGCCAGCAGTGCTCCGGGACAGGTGATTGCAACTAATGAAAAACTGTTTTTT	CASSAPGQVIATNEKLFF
TRBV6-5	TRBD1	TRBJ1-4	.	TGTGCCAGCAGACAGGGGGTTGGTGAAAAACTGTTTTTT	CASRQGVGEKLFF
TRBV7-9	.	TRBJ1-3	once	TGTGCCAGCAGCCCCTATGGGTATTCCGTCTCTGGAAACACCATATATTTT	CASSPYGYSVSGNTIYF
TRBV10-3	TRBD1	TRBJ2-7	once	TGTGCCATCAGTGAGGACCCCAGGGGGTCCTACGAGCAGTACTTC	CAISEDPRGSYEQYF
TRBV27	.	TRBJ1-1	.	TGTGCCAGCAGTTTCTTCCAGGGTGGGACTGAAGCTTTCTTT	CASSFFQGGTEAFF
TRBV4-1	.	TRBJ2-1	.	TGCGCCAGCAGCCGTGGACTGCCGAGCTCCTACAATGAGCAGTTCTTC	CASSRGLPSSYNEQFF
TRBV29-1	.	TRBJ1-1	.	TGCAGCGTTGAAGAAGAGGGACCGTACCGGGTTGACACTGAAGCTTTCTTT	CSVEEEGPYRVDTEAFF
TRBV12-3/TRBV12-4	.	TRBJ1-1	few	TGTGCCAGCAGTTCCTACCGGAACACTGAAGCTTTCTTT	CASSSYRNTEAFF
TRBV4-3	.	TRBJ1-6	.	TGCGCCAGCAGCCAGGGGGCAGGGGATTCACCCCTCCACTTT	CASSQGAGDSPLHF
TRBV30	TRBD1	TRBJ1-6	.	TGTGCCTGGAATCCAGGGGGTAATTCACCCCTCCACTTT	CAWNPGGNSPLHF
TRBV3-1/TRBV3-2	TRBD2	TRBJ2-7	.	TGTGCCAGCAGCCTTCGTAGCGGGAGTAAGAGTTACGAGCAGTACTTC	CASSLRSGSKSYEQYF
TRBV5-6	TRBD1	TRBJ1-5	.	TGTGCCAGCAGCTCCCTGGACAGGCCCAATCAGCCCCAGCATTTT	CASSSLDRPNQPQHF
TRBV4-3	.	TRBJ1-1	.	TGCGCCAGCAGCCAAGCAGGGATTAACACTGAAGCTTTCTTT	CASSQAGINTEAFF
TRBV2	.	TRBJ1-4	.	TGTGCCAGCAGTGTCCGAGCAACTAATGAAAAACTGTTTTTT	CASSVRATNEKLFF
TRBV18	TRBD1	TRBJ1-2	.	TGTGCCAGCTCACCTGCCCGGGACAGGGGTTATGGCTATGGCTACACCTTC	CASSPARDRGYGYGYTF